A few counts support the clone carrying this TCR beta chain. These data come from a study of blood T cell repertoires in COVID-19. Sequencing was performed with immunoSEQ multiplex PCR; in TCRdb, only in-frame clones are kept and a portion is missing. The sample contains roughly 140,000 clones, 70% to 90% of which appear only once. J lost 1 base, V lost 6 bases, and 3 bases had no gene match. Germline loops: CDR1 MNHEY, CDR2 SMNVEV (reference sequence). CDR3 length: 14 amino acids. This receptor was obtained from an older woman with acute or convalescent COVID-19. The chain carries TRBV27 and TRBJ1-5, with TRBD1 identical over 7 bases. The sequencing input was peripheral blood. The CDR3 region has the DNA TGTGCCAGCAGGCAGGGGGGCAGCAATCAGCCCCAGCATTTT. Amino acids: CASRQGGSNQPQHF.